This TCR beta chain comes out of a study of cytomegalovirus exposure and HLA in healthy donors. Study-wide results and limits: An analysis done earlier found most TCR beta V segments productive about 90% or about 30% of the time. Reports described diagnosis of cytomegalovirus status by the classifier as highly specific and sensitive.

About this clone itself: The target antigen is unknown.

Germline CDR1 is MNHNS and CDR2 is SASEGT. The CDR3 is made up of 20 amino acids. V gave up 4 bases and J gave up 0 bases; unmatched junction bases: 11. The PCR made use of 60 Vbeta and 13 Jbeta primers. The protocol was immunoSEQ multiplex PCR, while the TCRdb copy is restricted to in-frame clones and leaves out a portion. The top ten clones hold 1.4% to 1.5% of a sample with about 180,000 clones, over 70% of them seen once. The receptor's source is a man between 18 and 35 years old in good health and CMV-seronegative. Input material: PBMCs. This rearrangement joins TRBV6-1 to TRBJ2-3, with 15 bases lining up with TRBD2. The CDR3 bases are TGTGCCAGCAGTGCCGGGACTAGCGGGGGGCCACTAACTAGCACAGATACGCAGTATTTT. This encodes CASSAGTSGGPLTSTDTQYF.